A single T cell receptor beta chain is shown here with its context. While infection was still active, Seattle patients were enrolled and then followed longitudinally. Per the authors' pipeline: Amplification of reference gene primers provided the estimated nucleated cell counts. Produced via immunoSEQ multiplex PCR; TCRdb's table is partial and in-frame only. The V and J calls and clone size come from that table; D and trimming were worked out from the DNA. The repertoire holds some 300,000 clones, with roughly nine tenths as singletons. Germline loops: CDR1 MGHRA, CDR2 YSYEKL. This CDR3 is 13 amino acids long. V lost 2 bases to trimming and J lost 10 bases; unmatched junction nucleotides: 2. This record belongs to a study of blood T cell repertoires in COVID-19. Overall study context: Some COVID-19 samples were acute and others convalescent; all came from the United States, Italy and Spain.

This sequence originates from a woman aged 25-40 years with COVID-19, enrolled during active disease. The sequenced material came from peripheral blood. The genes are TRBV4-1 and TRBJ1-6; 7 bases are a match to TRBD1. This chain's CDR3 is CASSQPGQSPLHF. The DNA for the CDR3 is TGCGCCAGCAGCCAACCGGGACAGTCACCCCTCCACTTT.